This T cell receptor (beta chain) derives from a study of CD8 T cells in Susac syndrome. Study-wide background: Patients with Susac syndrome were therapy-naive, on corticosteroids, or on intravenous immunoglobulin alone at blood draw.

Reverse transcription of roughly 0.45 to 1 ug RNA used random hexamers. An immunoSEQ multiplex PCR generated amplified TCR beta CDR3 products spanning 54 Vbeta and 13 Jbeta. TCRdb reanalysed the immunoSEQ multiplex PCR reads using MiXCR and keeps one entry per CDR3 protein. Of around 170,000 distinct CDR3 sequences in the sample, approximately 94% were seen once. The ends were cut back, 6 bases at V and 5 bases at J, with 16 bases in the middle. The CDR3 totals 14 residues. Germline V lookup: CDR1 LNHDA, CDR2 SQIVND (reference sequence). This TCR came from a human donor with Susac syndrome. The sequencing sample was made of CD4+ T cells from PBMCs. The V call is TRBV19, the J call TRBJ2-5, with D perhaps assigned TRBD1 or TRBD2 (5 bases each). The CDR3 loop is CASSIGGSDETQYF. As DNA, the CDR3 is TGTGCCAGTAGCATTGGGGGATCTGATGAGACCCAGTACTTC.